These 26 T cell receptor beta chains were all obtained from the same sample, sequenced in a study of CD8 T cell repertoires and HIV-1 epitope variants. Assay: immunoSEQ multiplex PCR; the TCRdb copy retains only in-frame clones and omits some. The data show 5,400 or so clones, approximately 61% seen once. No cognate antigen is known for these TCRs. Sequences were obtained from cultured CD8+ T cells derived from PBMCs. These receptor sequences come from a male donor with HIV.

The rearrangement uses TRBV28 and TRBJ2-2; D gene uncertain. Germline CDR1 is MDHEN and CDR2 is SYDVKM. The CDR3 extends over 13 amino acids. Between the trimmed V and J ends, which lost 5 bases and 5 bases, there was a span of 9 bases. CDR3 residues: CASSPRVTGELFF. DNA of the CDR3: TGTGCCAGCAGTCCAAGGGTTACCGGGGAGCTGTTTTTT.

The V and J genes are TRBV18 and TRBJ2-1, with D maybe TRBD2 (5 bases). The CDR3 runs 15 residues. V lost 8 bases and J lost 4, with 18 bases in between. Germline CDR1 and CDR2: KGHSH and LQKENI. CDR3 sequence reads: CASHASEGVYNEQFF. The CDR3 DNA is TGTGCCAGCCATGCGAGTGAGGGTGTATACAATGAGCAGTTCTTC.

This clone was counted only a few times. J is TRBJ2-1 and V is TRBV6-5; 12 nucleotides line up with TRBD2. Trimming cost V 0 bases and J 7 bases; bases outside gene matches: 4. Germline V gives CDR1 MNHEY, CDR2 SVGAGI. CDR3 length: 16 amino acids. CDR3 in amino acids: CASSYSTTSGGNEQFF. The CDR3 bases are TGTGCCAGCAGTTACTCGACGACTAGCGGGGGTAATGAGCAGTTCTTC.

V usage is TRBV4-1 and J usage is TRBJ2-6; 8 bases agree with TRBD2. V lost 3 bases to trimming and J lost 0 bases; unmatched junction nucleotides: 7. In germline, CDR1 is MGHRA, CDR2 YSYEKL. The CDR3 is 18 amino acids. CDR3 in amino acids: CASSHASGLNSGANVLTF. CDR3 DNA: TGCGCCAGCAGCCATGCTAGCGGGCTCAACTCTGGGGCCAACGTCCTGACTTTC.

The chain recombines TRBV19 with TRBJ2-7; D not resolved. V was clipped by 3 bases and J by 0 bases, with 12 bases between them. CDR3 length: 15 amino acids. Germline-derived CDR1 and CDR2 are LNHDA and SQIVND (reference sequence). For the CDR3, the DNA is TGTGCCAGTAGTATCGGTTGGGGTTCCTCCTACGAGCAGTACTTC. As protein: CASSIGWGSSYEQYF.

V is TRBV27 and J is TRBJ1-1; the D gene is possibly TRBD1 (6 bases). Germline lookup yields CDR1 MNHEY and CDR2 SMNVEV (reference sequence). The V end was cut by 5 bases, the J end by 5 bases, with 15 bases between. The CDR3 spans 14 residues. The CDR3 DNA is TGTGCCAGCAGTCCCCTGGGGGCTAGTACTGAAGCTTTCTTT. Amino acids: CASSPLGASTEAFF.

A note on this clone: The sample has other DNA sequences that encode this CDR3 too. The chain joins TRBV28 to TRBJ2-1; D gene uncertain. The CDR3 is 12 amino acids. V dropped 6 bases and J dropped 4 bases, with 7 bases sitting between them. Germline V CDR1 and CDR2: MDHEN, SYDVKM. CDR3 nucleotide sequence: TGTGCCAGCAGCCTTGAATACAATGAGCAGTTCTTC. Translation: CASSLEYNEQFF.

In this sample, this clone is large. The rearrangement uses TRBV25-1 and TRBJ2-2; 7 bases align to TRBD1. Losses at the gene ends were 3 bases for V and 4 bases for J; bases not matched to a gene: 2. Germline CDR1 is MGHDK and CDR2 is SYGVNS. The CDR3 totals 14 residues. The chain's CDR3 is CASSDGTATGELFF. DNA of the CDR3: TGTGCCAGCAGTGACGGGACAGCCACCGGGGAGCTGTTTTTT.

The V call is TRBV2, the J call TRBJ1-1; no definite D call. The CDR3 covers 13 residues. Trimming removed 6 bases from V and 4 bases from J, with 12 bases in between. CDR1 is SNHLY and CDR2 is FYNNEI in the germline V gene. CDR3 in amino acids: CASSDNGGTEAFF. In DNA, the CDR3 is TGTGCCAGCAGCGACAATGGCGGCACTGAAGCTTTCTTT.

V is TRBV28 and J is TRBJ2-7; D ambiguous. Germline assignment: CDR1 MDHEN and CDR2 SYDVKM. V gave up 4 bases and J gave up 3 bases, with 4 bases separating them. This CDR3 is built from 11 residues. CDR3 in DNA: TGTGCCAGCAGTTCCAACTACGAGCAGTACTTC. Translation: CASSSNYEQYF.

V usage is TRBV10-3 and J usage is TRBJ2-6; no definite D call. Germline values: CDR1 ENHRY, CDR2 SYGVKD. V lost 5 bases and J lost 1, with 6 bases in between. The CDR3 is 14 residues long. The CDR3 region has the DNA TGTGCCATCAGTACAGAGTCTGGGGCCAACGTCCTGACTTTC. This translates into CAISTESGANVLTF.

This clone was observed once. The chain links TRBV28 to TRBJ1-4; TRBD1 matches at 7 bases. The germline V gene encodes CDR1 MDHEN and CDR2 SYDVKM. V trimming: 2 bases; J trimming: 5 bases; junction bases outside the gene matches: 11. CDR3 length: 17 amino acids. As DNA, the CDR3 is TGTGCCAGCAGTTTAAGGGAGACAGGGTGGGAGAATGAAAAACTGTTTTTT. As protein: CASSLRETGWENEKLFF.

The chain is built from TRBV13 and TRBJ1-1; 7 nucleotides align to TRBD1. Germline V gene sequence: CDR1 PRHDT, CDR2 FYEKMQ (reference sequence). V shed 5 bases and J 6 bases; nucleotides not matched to a gene: 6. The CDR3 totals 13 residues. CDR3 in DNA: TGTGCCAGCAGCCATACAGGGGACTCTGAAGCTTTCTTT. It yields the protein CASSHTGDSEAFF.

This clone was detected a few times. This sequence joins TRBV27 and TRBJ2-2; 9 bases line up with TRBD2. V was pared by 6 bases and J by 5 bases, with 7 bases of the junction left unmatched. The CDR3 has 15 residues. Looked up from germline, CDR1 is MNHEY and CDR2 is SMNVEV (reference sequence). CDR3 sequence: CASSDKAGGTGELFF. The CDR3 DNA reads TGTGCCAGCAGCGACAAAGCGGGGGGAACCGGGGAGCTGTTTTTT.

This clone was counted only a few times. The chain couples TRBV19 to TRBJ2-1, with 12 bases aligning to TRBD2. The CDR3 consists of 16 residues. Trimming removed 2 bases from V and 2 bases from J; junction bases left unmatched: 1. CDR1 is LNHDA and CDR2 is SQIVND in the germline V gene (reference sequence). DNA of the CDR3: TGTGCCAGTAGTATACGGACTAGCGGGACCTACAATGAGCAGTTCTTC. This translates into CASSIRTSGTYNEQFF.

This clone was seen only a few times. This sequence joins TRBV28 and TRBJ1-1; 10 nucleotides line up with TRBD1. From germline, CDR1 is MDHEN and CDR2 SYDVKM. V was pared by 5 bases and J by 3 bases, with 6 bases of the junction left unmatched. This CDR3 comprises 15 residues. The CDR3 loop is CASSPIGQGDTEAFF. DNA of the CDR3: TGTGCCAGCAGTCCGATAGGACAGGGGGACACTGAAGCTTTCTTT.

The chain joins TRBV5-1 to TRBJ2-1; 8 bases are a match to TRBD2. Germline values: CDR1 SGHRS, CDR2 YFSETQ. The CDR3 is made up of 13 amino acids. J gave up 8 bases and V 5 bases, and 6 bases lay outside the gene matches. CDR3: CASRVGLVDEQFF. The CDR3 DNA reads as TGCGCCAGCAGGGTGGGACTAGTTGATGAGCAGTTCTTC.

This clone occurred a few times. The chain carries TRBV5-5 and TRBJ1-5, with D unclear. The V and J ends lost 0 bases and 4 bases respectively, with 17 bases between them. Looked up from germline, CDR1 is SGHKS and CDR2 is YYEKEE (reference sequence). The CDR3 loop spans 17 amino acids. Here the CDR3 reads CASSLVPQAGPNQPQHF. DNA for the CDR3: TGTGCCAGCAGCTTGGTCCCGCAGGCCGGTCCTAATCAGCCCCAGCATTTT. The complete variable domain, with remaining parts taken from reference TRBV5-5 and TRBJ1-5, reads DAGVTQSPTHLIKTRGQQVTLRCSPISGHKSVSWYQQVLGQGPQFIFQYYEKEERGRGNFPDRFSARQFPNYSSELNVNALLLGDSALYLCASSLVPQAGPNQPQHFGDGTRLSIL.

J is TRBJ2-7 and V is TRBV14; D is perhaps TRBD2 (6 bases). Trimming took 6 bases from V and 7 from J, leaving 19 bases between them. From germline, CDR1 is SGHDN and CDR2 FVKESK. There are 14 residues in the CDR3. CDR3: CASSPTSSHREQYF. The CDR3 nucleotides are TGTGCCAGCAGTCCTACTAGCTCCCACCGGGAGCAGTACTTC.

V gene TRBV4-1 combines with J gene TRBJ1-1, with D possibly being TRBD1 (5 bases). Germline V gene lookup returns CDR1 MGHRA and CDR2 YSYEKL. Trimming removed 1 base from V and 0 bases from J, with 9 bases in between. The length of the CDR3 is 15 residues. CDR3 loop: CASSQGWGMNTEAFF. CDR3 nucleotides: TGCGCCAGCAGCCAAGGGTGGGGGATGAACACTGAAGCTTTCTTT.

This chain connects TRBV6-1 to TRBJ2-7; TRBD1 agrees at 7 bases. The CDR3 is 13 amino acids. The germline gives CDR1 MNHNS, CDR2 SASEGT. The V and J ends lost 8 bases and 2 bases, in that order; junction bases with no gene match: 6. The DNA of the CDR3 is TGTGCCAGCCGATCCGGGACAGCCTACGAGCAGTACTTC. It specifies CASRSGTAYEQYF.

As to this clone: This CDR3 is also generated by other DNA sequences in the sample. In DNA, the CDR3 is TGTGCCAGCAGTTTACGGGGGGTCGGGGCAGATACGCAGTATTTT. Its protein is CASSLRGVGADTQYF. The chain links TRBV27 to TRBJ2-3; TRBD2 aligns across 7 bases. V lost 2 bases, J lost 4 bases, and 6 bases stayed unmatched. This CDR3 has 15 residues. Germline CDR1 is MNHEY and CDR2 is SMNVEV (reference sequence).

The CDR3 sequence: CASSRQGLNTEAFF. The CDR3 bases are TGCGCCAGCAGCCGACAGGGGTTGAACACTGAAGCTTTCTTT. The rearrangement links TRBV4-3 to TRBJ1-1; 8 nucleotides agree with TRBD1. The CDR3 sequence is 14 residues long. Germline V gene lookup returns CDR1 LGHNA and CDR2 YSLEER. Unmatched junction bases numbered 1, after V lost 4 bases and J lost 0 bases.

The rearrangement uses TRBV15 and TRBJ1-2; D is uncertain. CDR1 is LNHNV and CDR2 is YYDKDF in the germline V gene (reference sequence). The ends were cut back, 3 bases at V and 6 bases at J, with 5 bases in the middle. This CDR3 has 11 amino acids. The CDR3 loop reads CATSRGDGYTF. DNA of the CDR3: TGTGCCACCAGCAGGGGTGATGGCTACACCTTC. Filled out from reference TRBV15 and TRBJ1-2, the complete variable domain reads DAMVIQNPRYQVTQFGKPVTLSCSQTLNHNVMYWYQQKSSQAPKLLFHYYDKDFNNEADTPDNFQSRRPNTSFCFLDIRSPGLGDTAMYLCATSRGDGYTFGSGTRLTVV.

The V gene is TRBV11-1, the J gene TRBJ2-5, with D perhaps TRBD2 (6 bases). This CDR3 spans 13 amino acids. V lost 1 base, J lost 11 bases, and 14 bases lay in between. Germline V CDR1 and CDR2: SGHAT, FQDESV (reference sequence). The CDR3 DNA follows: TGTGCCAGCAGCTTAGAAGTCGGGGGTGAGCAGTACTTC. This codes for CASSLEVGGEQYF.

J is TRBJ1-1 and V is TRBV15; 7 nucleotides match TRBD1. The CDR3 consists of 14 residues. Unmatched junction bases numbered 8, after V lost 3 bases and J lost 7 bases. The germline V gene has CDR1 LNHNV and CDR2 YYDKDF (reference sequence). The CDR3 nucleotides read TGTGCCACCAGCAGGTCCCGTGGGACAGATGAAGCTTTCTTT. Translation: CATSRSRGTDEAFF.